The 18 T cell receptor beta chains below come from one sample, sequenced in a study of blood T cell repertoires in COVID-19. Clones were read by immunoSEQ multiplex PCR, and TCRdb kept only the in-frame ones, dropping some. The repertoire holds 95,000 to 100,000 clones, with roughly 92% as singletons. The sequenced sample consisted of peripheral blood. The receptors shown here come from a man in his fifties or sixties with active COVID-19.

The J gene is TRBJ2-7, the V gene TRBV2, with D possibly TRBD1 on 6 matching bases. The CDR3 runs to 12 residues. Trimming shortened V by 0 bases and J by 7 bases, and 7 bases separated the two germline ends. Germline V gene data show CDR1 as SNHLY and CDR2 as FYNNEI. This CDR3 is CASSEARGEQYF. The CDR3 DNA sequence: TGTGCCAGCAGTGAAGCGAGGGGGGAGCAGTACTTC.

CDR3 sequence reads: CASSLQASGGGQDTQYF. DNA of the CDR3: TGTGCCAGCAGCTTACAGGCTAGCGGAGGGGGACAAGATACGCAGTATTTT. The chain is built from TRBV7-3 and TRBJ2-3, with D possibly being TRBD2 (7 bases). The CDR3 totals 17 residues. Trimming pared 2 bases from V and 5 bases from J, leaving 20 bases between. Germline CDR1 and CDR2: SGHTA and FQGTGA.

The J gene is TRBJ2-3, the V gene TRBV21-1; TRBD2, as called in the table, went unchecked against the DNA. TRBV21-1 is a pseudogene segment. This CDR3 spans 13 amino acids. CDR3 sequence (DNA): TGTGCCAGCAGCATGCGCGGCACAGATACGCAGTATTTT. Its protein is CASSMRGTDTQYF.

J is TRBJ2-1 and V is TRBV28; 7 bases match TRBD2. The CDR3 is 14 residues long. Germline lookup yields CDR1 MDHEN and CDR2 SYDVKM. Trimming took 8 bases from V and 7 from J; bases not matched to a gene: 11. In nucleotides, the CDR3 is TGTGCCAGCGCCATGGCAGGGCGGGGGAATGAGCAGTTCTTC. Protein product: CASAMAGRGNEQFF.

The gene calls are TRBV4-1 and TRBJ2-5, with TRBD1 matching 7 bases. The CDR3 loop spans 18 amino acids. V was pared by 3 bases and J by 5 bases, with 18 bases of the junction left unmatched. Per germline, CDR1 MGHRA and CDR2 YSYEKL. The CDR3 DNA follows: TGCGCCAGCAGCCACCGCCCCCCCCTGGACAGGTCCCAGGAGACCCAGTACTTC. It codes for CASSHRPPLDRSQETQYF.

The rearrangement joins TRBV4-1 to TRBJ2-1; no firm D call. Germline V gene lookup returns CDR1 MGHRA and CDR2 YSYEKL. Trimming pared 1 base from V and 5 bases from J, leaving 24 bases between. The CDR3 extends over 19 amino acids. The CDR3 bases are TGCGCCAGCAGCCAAGGTGTAACATGGGCAAACCTACGCGACAATGAGCAGTTCTTC. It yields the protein CASSQGVTWANLRDNEQFF.

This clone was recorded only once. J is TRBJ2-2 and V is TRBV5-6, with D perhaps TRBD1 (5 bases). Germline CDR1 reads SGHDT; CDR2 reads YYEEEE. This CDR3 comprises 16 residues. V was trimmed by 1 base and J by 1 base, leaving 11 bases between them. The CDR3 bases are TGTGCCAGCAGCTTGAGGGCACAGGTGAACACCGGGGAGCTGTTTTTT. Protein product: CASSLRAQVNTGELFF.

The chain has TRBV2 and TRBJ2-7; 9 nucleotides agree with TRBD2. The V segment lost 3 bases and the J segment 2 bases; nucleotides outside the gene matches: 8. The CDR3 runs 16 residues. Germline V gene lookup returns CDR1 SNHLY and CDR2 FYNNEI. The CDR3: CASSDGRGGRTYEQYF. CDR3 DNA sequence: TGTGCCAGCAGTGACGGGCGGGGGGGTAGGACCTACGAGCAGTACTTC.

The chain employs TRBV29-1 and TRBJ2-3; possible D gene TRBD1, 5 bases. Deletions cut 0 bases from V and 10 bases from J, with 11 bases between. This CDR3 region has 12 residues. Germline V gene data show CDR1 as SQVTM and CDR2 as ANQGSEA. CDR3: CSVEEGKGAQYF. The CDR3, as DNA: TGCAGCGTTGAAGAGGGGAAAGGGGCGCAGTATTTT.

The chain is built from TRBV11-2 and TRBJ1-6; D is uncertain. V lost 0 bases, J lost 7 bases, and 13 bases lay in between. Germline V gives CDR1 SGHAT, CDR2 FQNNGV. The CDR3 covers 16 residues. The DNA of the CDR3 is TGTGCCAGCAGCTTAGATCCTGGACGGGGAAATTCACCCCTCCACTTT. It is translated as CASSLDPGRGNSPLHF.

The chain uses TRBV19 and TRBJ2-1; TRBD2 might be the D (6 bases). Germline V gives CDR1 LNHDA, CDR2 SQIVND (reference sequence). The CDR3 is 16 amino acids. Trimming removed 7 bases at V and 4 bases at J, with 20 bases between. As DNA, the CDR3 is TGTGCCAGTAAGCCTAGGGCGGGACCCTCGTACAATGAGCAGTTCTTC. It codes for CASKPRAGPSYNEQFF. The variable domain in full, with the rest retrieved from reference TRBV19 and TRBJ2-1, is DGGITQSPKYLFRKEGQNVTLSCEQNLNHDAMYWYRQDPGQGLRLIYYSQIVNDFQKGDIAEGYSVSREKKESFPLTVTSAQKNPTAFYLCASKPRAGPSYNEQFFGPGTRLTVL.

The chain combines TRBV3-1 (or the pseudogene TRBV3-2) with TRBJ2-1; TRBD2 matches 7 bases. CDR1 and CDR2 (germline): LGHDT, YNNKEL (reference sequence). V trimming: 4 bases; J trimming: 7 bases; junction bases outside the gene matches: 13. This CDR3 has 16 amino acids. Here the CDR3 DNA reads TGTGCCAGCAGCCGCTTGGCGGGAGTAGGGAGTAATGAGCAGTTCTTC. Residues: CASSRLAGVGSNEQFF.

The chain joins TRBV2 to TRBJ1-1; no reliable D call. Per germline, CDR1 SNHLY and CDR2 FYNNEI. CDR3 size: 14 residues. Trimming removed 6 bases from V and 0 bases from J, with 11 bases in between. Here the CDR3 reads CASRVQRLNTEAFF. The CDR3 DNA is TGTGCCAGCAGGGTCCAGCGGTTGAACACTGAAGCTTTCTTT.

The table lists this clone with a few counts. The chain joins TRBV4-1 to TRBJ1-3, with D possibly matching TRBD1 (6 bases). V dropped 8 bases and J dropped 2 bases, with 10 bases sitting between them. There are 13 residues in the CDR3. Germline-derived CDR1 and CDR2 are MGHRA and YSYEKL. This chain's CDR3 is CASRTVAGNTIYF. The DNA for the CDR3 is TGCGCCAGCCGGACAGTGGCTGGAAACACCATATATTTT.

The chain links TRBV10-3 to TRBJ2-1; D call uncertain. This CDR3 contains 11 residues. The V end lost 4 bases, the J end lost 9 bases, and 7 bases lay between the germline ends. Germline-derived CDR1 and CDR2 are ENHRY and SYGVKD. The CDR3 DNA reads TGTGCCATCAGTGTCGGAGCTGAGCAGTTCTTC. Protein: CAISVGAEQFF.

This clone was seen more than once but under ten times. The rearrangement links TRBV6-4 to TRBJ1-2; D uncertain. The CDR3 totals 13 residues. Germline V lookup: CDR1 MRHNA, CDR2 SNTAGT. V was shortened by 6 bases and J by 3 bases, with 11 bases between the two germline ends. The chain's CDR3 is CASSPTGDYGYTF. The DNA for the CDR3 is TGTGCCAGCAGCCCCACGGGTGACTATGGCTACACCTTC.

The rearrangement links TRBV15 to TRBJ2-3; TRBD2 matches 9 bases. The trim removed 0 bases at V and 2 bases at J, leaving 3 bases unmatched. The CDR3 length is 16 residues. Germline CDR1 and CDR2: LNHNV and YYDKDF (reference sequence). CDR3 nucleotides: TGTGCCACCAGCAGAGATTCTAGCGGGGTCACAGATACGCAGTATTTT. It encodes CATSRDSSGVTDTQYF.

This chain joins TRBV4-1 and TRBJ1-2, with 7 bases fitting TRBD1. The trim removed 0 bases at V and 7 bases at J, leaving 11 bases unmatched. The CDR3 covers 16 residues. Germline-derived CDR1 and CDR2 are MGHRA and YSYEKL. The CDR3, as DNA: TGCGCCAGCAGCCAAGATAGAACAGGGGTTTTCGGTGGCTACACCTTC. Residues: CASSQDRTGVFGGYTF.